The next 24 T cell receptor beta chains were all read from a single sample in a study of glioma-infiltrating T cells (dated by TCRdb to the mid-2010s). The run used an Illumina MiSeq. TCR alpha and beta CDR3 regions were amplified with the iRepertoire nested amplicon-rescue multiplex PCR (arm-PCR) platform from RNA. TCRdb's own reprocessing of the public reads used fastp at Q25 and MiXCR and kept productive beta chains. Each record represents a unique CDR3 protein, reported with the most common genes and DNA among its rows. For this sample there are roughly 16,000 distinct CDR3 sequences; about 62% appear just once. Of the sample, approximately 38% falls within the top ten clones. The sequencing sample was made of glioma tissue, nonneoplastic brain tissue, or PBMCs (not recorded which). The receptors come from a human donor with low-grade glioma or glioblastoma, undergoing nonglioma brain surgery, or in good health (not recorded which).

This clonotype was seen only a few times. This chain joins TRBV20-1 and TRBJ1-1; 7 positions match TRBD1. The germline V gene encodes CDR1 DFQATT and CDR2 SNEGSKA (reference sequence). V lost 6 bases and J lost 8; bases outside the gene matches: 9. This CDR3 is 12 amino acids long. CDR3 sequence reads: CSAKGGAAEAFF. CDR3 bases: TGCAGTGCAAAAGGGGGCGCCGCCGAAGCTTTCTTT.

The CDR3 region has the DNA TGTGCCAGCAGCTTATACGGGATAGGGGCCTACGAGCAGTACTTC. Translating gives CASSLYGIGAYEQYF. J is TRBJ2-7 and V is TRBV7-2; D could derive from TRBD1 or TRBD2 (5 bases each). V was shortened by 2 bases and J by 2 bases, with 13 bases between the two germline ends. Per germline, CDR1 SGHTA and CDR2 FQGNSA. The CDR3 has 15 residues.

By sample fraction, this clonotype is medium-sized. The chain links TRBV12-3 or TRBV12-4 to TRBJ1-1; no clear D gene. The V gene lost 1 base and the J gene lost 4 bases, with 4 bases spanning the gap. This CDR3 region has 12 residues. For the CDR3, the DNA is TGTGCCAGCAGTTTAGACTCCACTGAAGCTTTCTTT. This sequence encodes CASSLDSTEAFF.

CDR3: CASSYRSYSQETQYF. Here the CDR3 DNA reads TGTGCCAGCAGCTACCGGAGTTACTCCCAAGAGACCCAGTACTTC. This chain uses TRBV6-5 with TRBJ2-5; D is unresolved. The CDR3 contains 15 residues. V was cut by 6 bases and J by 1 base, with 15 bases left in between. The V gene's germline CDR1 is MNHEY and CDR2 SVGAGI.

The CDR3 DNA reads TGTGCCAGCCAGTCCCTGCCCTATGGCTACACCTTC. This sequence encodes CASQSLPYGYTF. The chain uses TRBV6-5 and TRBJ1-2; D remains ambiguous. In germline, CDR1 is MNHEY, CDR2 SVGAGI. This CDR3 has 12 residues. Trimming removed 8 bases from V and 4 bases from J, with 11 bases in between.

The table lists this clonotype with a few counts. This chain joins TRBV6-2 or TRBV6-3 and TRBJ2-3; D not resolved. Per germline, CDR1 MNHEY and CDR2 SVGEGT. CDR3 length: 14 residues. Trimming shortened V by 2 bases and J by 0 bases, and 6 bases separated the two germline ends. CDR3 DNA: TGTGCCAGCAGTTACCTCCCTAGCACAGATACGCAGTATTTT. Protein: CASSYLPSTDTQYF.

The genes are TRBV6-6 and TRBJ2-7; unclear D gene. The ends were cut back, 11 bases at V and 2 bases at J, with 19 bases in the middle. This CDR3 has 14 amino acids. Germline values: CDR1 MNHNY, CDR2 SVGAGI (reference sequence). CDR3 coding DNA: TGTGCCGCCAGTTCGAAAGGGTTTGCCTACGAGCAGTACTTC. This translates into CAASSKGFAYEQYF.

This clonotype was detected a few times. The chain combines TRBV6-5 with TRBJ1-1; TRBD1 is a possible D gene (6 bases). V dropped 2 bases and J dropped 3 bases, with 16 bases sitting between them. CDR1 MNHEY and CDR2 SVGAGI come from the germline V gene. The CDR3 extends over 16 amino acids. CDR3 DNA: TGTGCCAGCAGTTACCAGGCAGGGGTGATGGACACTGAAGCTTTCTTT. Translation gives CASSYQAGVMDTEAFF.

This clonotype was observed at least ten times. The chain employs TRBV7-7 and TRBJ2-2; tentative D call: TRBD2 (6 bases). The CDR3 covers 16 residues. Per the germline V gene, CDR1 is SSHAT and CDR2 is FNYEAQ (reference sequence). V lost 6 bases and J 1 base, leaving 15 bases between the germline ends. Here the CDR3 reads CASSNRLGLNTGELFF. CDR3 sequence (DNA): TGTGCCAGCAGTAATCGACTAGGGCTGAACACCGGGGAGCTGTTTTTT.

Concerning this clonotype itself: A much larger clone is a single base away; this may be a read error. This chain joins TRBV3-1 and TRBJ1-2, with a possible D match to TRBD1 (5 bases). The germline V gene encodes CDR1 LGHDT and CDR2 YNNKEL (reference sequence). The CDR3 has 17 residues. CDR3 sequence reads: CACSPQIYDRGGYGYTF. In DNA form, the CDR3 reads TGTGCCTGCAGCCCGCAGATTTATGACCGGGGCGGCTATGGCTACACCTTC.

CDR3 coding DNA: TGTGCCAGCTCGGACCCCTGGCAAGAGACCCAGTACTTC. Translated: CASSDPWQETQYF. The chain recombines TRBV18 with TRBJ2-5; D unresolved. The germline gives CDR1 KGHSH, CDR2 LQKENI. The germline V and J ends were trimmed by 6 bases and 2 bases, with 10 bases remaining between them. This CDR3 is 13 amino acids long.

V is TRBV15 and J is TRBJ2-2; D is unclear. V was pared by 1 base and J by 1 base, with 10 bases between. Looked up from germline, CDR1 is LNHNV and CDR2 is YYDKDF (reference sequence). The CDR3 contains 16 residues. CDR3 nucleotides: TGTGCCACCAGCAGAGCACAAACAGTGAACACCGGGGAGCTGTTTTTT. Protein: CATSRAQTVNTGELFF.

A few counts support this clonotype. The gene calls are TRBV7-2 and TRBJ2-3, with D possibly being TRBD2 (5 bases). V lost 4 bases to trimming and J lost 1 base, with 12 bases between them. This CDR3 comprises 15 residues. Germline assignment: CDR1 SGHTA and CDR2 FQGNSA. This CDR3 is CASSSEWTGTDTQYF. The CDR3 coding sequence is TGTGCCAGCAGCTCGGAATGGACTGGCACAGATACGCAGTATTTT.

On this clonotype: This clone may be a read error of a much larger clone one base away. V gene TRBV18 combines with J gene TRBJ1-1; D call uncertain. The CDR3 is 15 amino acids. The germline V gene encodes CDR1 KGHSH and CDR2 LQKENI. The CDR3 coding sequence is TGTGCCAGCTCACCCTCATTGACGGTGAAAACTGAAGCTTTCTTT. It is translated as CASSPSLTVKTEAFF. The full variable domain, rest sourced from reference TRBV18 and TRBJ1-1, is NAGVMQNPRHLVRRRGQEARLRCSPMKGHSHVYWYRQLPEEGLKFMVYLQKENIIDESGMPKERFSAEFPKEGPSILRIQQVVRGDSAAYFCASSPSLTVKTEAFFGQGTRLTVV.

This chain uses TRBV5-4 with TRBJ2-3; D gene uncertain. The CDR3 sequence is 16 residues long. The V gene's germline CDR1 is SGHNT and CDR2 YYREEE (reference sequence). V lost 3 bases, J lost 0 bases, and 14 bases lay in between. The CDR3 here is CASSYMVTASTDTQYF. Here the CDR3 DNA reads TGTGCCAGCAGCTACATGGTGACGGCTAGCACAGATACGCAGTATTTT.

This clonotype showed up just a few times. This chain connects TRBV7-2 to TRBJ2-1, with D perhaps TRBD2 (6 bases). The CDR3 extends over 15 amino acids. V lost 1 base and J 4 bases, leaving 11 bases between the germline ends. The germline CDR1 and CDR2 sequences are SGHTA and FQGNSA. The DNA of the CDR3 is TGTGCCAGCAGCTTAGTAGCGGCCCATTACAATGAGCAGTTCTTC. Translated: CASSLVAAHYNEQFF. The whole variable domain, filled in from reference TRBV7-2 and TRBJ2-1, reads GAGVSQSPSNKVTEKGKDVELRCDPISGHTALYWYRQSLGQGLEFLIYFQGNSAPDKSGLPSDRFSAERTGGSVSTLTIQRTQQEDSAVYLCASSLVAAHYNEQFFGPGTRLTVL.

The V call is TRBV28, the J call TRBJ2-5; 10 bases align to TRBD2. Trimming took 5 bases from V and 4 from J; bases not matched to a gene: 10. In germline, CDR1 is MDHEN, CDR2 SYDVKM. The CDR3 totals 16 residues. The CDR3 loop reads CASSKPGLASRETQYF. For the CDR3, the DNA is TGTGCCAGCAGTAAACCGGGACTAGCGTCCCGAGAGACCCAGTACTTC.

A word on this clonotype: Possible read error: a much larger clone is one base away. V gene TRBV5-1 combines with J gene TRBJ2-3; either TRBD1 or TRBD2 may supply D (5 bases each). CDR1 and CDR2 from the germline V gene are SGHRS and YFSETQ. V was pared by 2 bases and J by 7 bases, with 14 bases between. This CDR3 has 14 residues. Written as DNA, the CDR3 is TGCGCCAGCAGCTTATCTAGAGGGGAAAATACGCAGTATTTT. Translated: CASSLSRGENTQYF.

This clonotype was found many times. V usage is TRBV20-1 and J usage is TRBJ2-5, with 9 nucleotides matching TRBD1. There are 13 residues in the CDR3. V gave up 7 bases and J gave up 5 bases; unmatched junction bases: 8. Per germline, CDR1 DFQATT and CDR2 SNEGSKA (reference sequence). The CDR3 loop is CSVPGQGRETQYF. CDR3 sequence (DNA): TGCAGTGTCCCGGGACAGGGAAGGGAGACCCAGTACTTC.

This clonotype appeared a few times. A much larger clone is a single base away; this may be a read error. The CDR3 carries no conserved terminal phenylalanine or tryptophan, so it likely arises from a read error. This rearrangement joins TRBV4-3 to TRBJ1-3; D is unresolved. V was clipped by 3 bases and J by 2 bases, with 11 bases between them. The CDR3 runs 15 residues. The germline CDR1 and CDR2 sequences are LGHNA and YSLEER. The CDR3 protein is CASSQGRVTGNTIYS. The CDR3 coding sequence is TGCGCCAGCAGCCAGGGGAGGGTAACTGGAAACACCATATATTCT.

The chain combines TRBV20-1 with TRBJ1-5, with D perhaps TRBD1 (5 bases). The CDR3 sequence is 11 residues long. Germline V lookup: CDR1 DFQATT, CDR2 SNEGSKA (reference sequence). V was cut by 5 bases and J by 6 bases, with 8 bases left in between. The CDR3 sequence is CSALQGQPQHF. CDR3 DNA sequence: TGCAGTGCTCTTCAGGGTCAGCCCCAGCATTTT.

The chain couples TRBV20-1 to TRBJ2-7; D ambiguous. Trimming pared 4 bases from V and 2 bases from J, leaving 6 bases between. Germline-derived CDR1 and CDR2 are DFQATT and SNEGSKA (reference sequence). The CDR3 has 11 residues. CDR3 sequence (DNA): TGCAGTGCTAACAGAGCCTACGAGCAGTACTTC. Amino acid sequence: CSANRAYEQYF.

In its sample, this clonotype ranks as medium-sized. This chain joins TRBV20-1 and TRBJ2-3, with D unresolved. The CDR3 totals 12 residues. The germline V gene has CDR1 DFQATT and CDR2 SNEGSKA (reference sequence). The germline V and J ends were trimmed by 4 bases and 5 bases, with 10 bases remaining between them. The CDR3 region has the DNA TGCAGTGCTAAGTTGGGTGGAGATACGCAGTATTTT. Residues: CSAKLGGDTQYF.

The genes are TRBV20-1 and TRBJ1-5; D is unresolved. The CDR3 is 13 amino acids. The germline V gene encodes CDR1 DFQATT and CDR2 SNEGSKA (reference sequence). Trimming stripped 3 bases from V and 5 bases from J, with 11 bases between. The CDR3: CSARYYRDQPQHF. The DNA of the CDR3 is TGCAGTGCTAGGTACTACAGAGATCAGCCCCAGCATTTT.